Below, 19 T cell receptor beta chains from the same sample are listed, as sequenced in a study of OX40 agonist ivuxolimab in advanced cancers. Sequenced by immunoSEQ multiplex PCR; TCRdb stores in-frame clones only, minus some. The table lists about 100,000 clones, over 75% of them singletons. This specimen consisted of CD4+ or CD8+ T cells sorted from blood, obtained in a trial of the OX40 agonist ivuxolimab. All receptors derive from an adult with an advanced solid tumor such as melanoma, head and neck, liver or kidney cancer.

The chain combines TRBV5-1 with TRBJ2-2; TRBD2 matches at 7 bases. The CDR3 length is 15 residues. V was clipped by 4 bases and J by 6 bases; unmatched bases: 9. In germline, CDR1 is SGHRS, CDR2 YFSETQ. CDR3 loop: CASSPRTSGAGELFF. CDR3 nucleotide sequence: TGCGCCAGCAGCCCCAGGACTAGTGGTGCCGGGGAGCTGTTTTTT.

This chain uses TRBV27 with TRBJ2-7; TRBD2 is a possible D gene (6 bases). Germline V gene lookup returns CDR1 MNHEY and CDR2 SMNVEV (reference sequence). The germline V and J ends were trimmed by 3 bases and 3 bases, with 9 bases remaining between them. The CDR3 consists of 13 residues. The CDR3 DNA reads TGTGCCAGCAGTTTTGGTAGCGGCTACGAGCAGTACTTC. Its protein is CASSFGSGYEQYF.

The chain's CDR3 is CASSRQGFSYEQYF. The CDR3 DNA reads as TGTGCCAGTAGTAGACAGGGGTTCTCCTACGAGCAGTACTTC. V gene TRBV19 combines with J gene TRBJ2-7; 8 bases fit TRBD1. The CDR3 extends over 14 amino acids. Germline values: CDR1 LNHDA, CDR2 SQIVND (reference sequence). Trimming took 4 bases from V and 0 from J; bases not matched to a gene: 2. The full variable domain, in which reference TRBV19 and TRBJ2-7 provide the parts outside the CDR3, is DGGITQSPKYLFRKEGQNVTLSCEQNLNHDAMYWYRQDPGQGLRLIYYSQIVNDFQKGDIAEGYSVSREKKESFPLTVTSAQKNPTAFYLCASSRQGFSYEQYFGPGTRLTVT.

There are a few counts of this clone. V usage is TRBV6-4 and J usage is TRBJ2-3; the D gene is possibly TRBD1 (6 bases). CDR1 is MRHNA and CDR2 is SNTAGT in the germline V gene. CDR3 size: 15 residues. Trimming cost V 0 bases and J 6 bases, with 13 bases left between them. CDR3 residues: CASSDSSGARDTQYF. The CDR3 nucleotides are TGTGCCAGCAGTGACTCGTCAGGGGCGAGGGATACGCAGTATTTT.

The chain couples TRBV4-2 to TRBJ2-5; 11 bases map to TRBD1. The J segment lost 5 bases and the V segment lost 2 bases, leaving 7 bases of the junction unmatched. CDR1 is LGHNA, CDR2 YNFKEQ, per germline. CDR3 length: 16 amino acids. The CDR3 region is CASSQPGQGVLETQYF. As DNA, the CDR3 is TGTGCCAGCAGCCAACCGGGACAGGGGGTTTTGGAGACCCAGTACTTC.

The V call is TRBV28, the J call TRBJ2-2, with 8 bases matching TRBD1. V was pared by 2 bases and J by 5 bases, with 4 bases of the junction left unmatched. Germline lookup yields CDR1 MDHEN and CDR2 SYDVKM. CDR3 length: 15 amino acids. The CDR3 sequence: CASSLPRGQTGELFF. CDR3 nucleotide sequence: TGTGCCAGCAGTTTACCCAGGGGGCAAACCGGGGAGCTGTTTTTT. Full variable domain (outside the CDR3, taken from reference TRBV28 and TRBJ2-2): DVKVTQSSRYLVKRTGEKVFLECVQDMDHENMFWYRQDPGLGLRLIYFSYDVKMKEKGDIPEGYSVSREKKERFSLILESASTNQTSMYLCASSLPRGQTGELFFGEGSRLTVL.

This clone was seen just once. V usage is TRBV30 and J usage is TRBJ1-1, with 11 bases identical to TRBD1. CDR1 is GTSNPN, CDR2 SVGIG, per germline (reference sequence). This CDR3 has 13 residues. Trimming took 3 bases from V and 5 from J; bases not matched to a gene: 2. The CDR3 region is CAWRGTGGTEAFF. As DNA, the CDR3 is TGTGCCTGGAGGGGGACAGGGGGGACTGAAGCTTTCTTT.

Only one count was recorded for this clone. As DNA, the CDR3 is TGTGCCAGCAGTGACTGGCCAGGGAGGACCTACGAGCAGTACTTC. Protein product: CASSDWPGRTYEQYF. The rearrangement uses TRBV25-1 and TRBJ2-7; a possible D gene is TRBD2 (6 bases). The ends were cut back, 3 bases at V and 2 bases at J, with 14 bases in the middle. Per germline, CDR1 MGHDK and CDR2 SYGVNS. The CDR3 is made up of 15 amino acids.

The V and J genes are TRBV6-1 and TRBJ2-3; TRBD2 matches at 10 bases. J gave up 4 bases and V 4 bases, and 8 bases lay outside the gene matches. Germline V lookup: CDR1 MNHNS, CDR2 SASEGT. The CDR3 is 16 amino acids. The CDR3 is CASSGVRAGGADTQYF. The CDR3 DNA follows: TGTGCCAGCAGTGGAGTCCGAGCGGGGGGGGCAGATACGCAGTATTTT.

Concerning this clone itself: Other DNA sequences in the sample encode the same CDR3. The V and J genes are TRBV5-1 and TRBJ2-2; TRBD2 matches at 11 bases. The germline V gene has CDR1 SGHRS and CDR2 YFSETQ. The CDR3 totals 17 residues. V lost 4 bases, J lost 1 base, and 6 bases stayed unmatched. CDR3 region: CASSKRTSGWNTGELFF. CDR3 bases: TGCGCCAGCAGCAAACGGACTAGCGGGTGGAACACCGGGGAGCTGTTTTTT.

The rearrangement uses TRBV28 and TRBJ2-7, with D hard to call. V shed 4 bases and J shed 4 bases, with 8 bases lying between them. There are 12 residues in the CDR3. Germline-derived CDR1 and CDR2 are MDHEN and SYDVKM. Written as DNA, the CDR3 is TGTGCCAGCAGTTATTCGGATTACGAGCAGTACTTC. It translates to CASSYSDYEQYF.

The chain employs TRBV7-9 and TRBJ2-5, with D maybe TRBD2 (5 bases). This CDR3 has 16 residues. The V gene's germline CDR1 is SEHNR and CDR2 FQNEAQ (reference sequence). V lost 5 bases to trimming and J lost 6 bases, with 22 bases between them. DNA for the CDR3: TGTGCCAGCAGCCTGTGGACTCCCCCAGTGCTGAAGACCCAGTACTTC. Translation gives CASSLWTPPVLKTQYF.

The chain combines TRBV7-9 with TRBJ2-7; the D gene is possibly TRBD1 (5 bases). Trimming stripped 2 bases from V and 1 base from J, with 9 bases between. Per the germline V gene, CDR1 is SEHNR and CDR2 is FQNEAQ (reference sequence). The CDR3 has 14 residues. The CDR3 loop is CASSLLTGSYEQYF. The CDR3 nucleotides are TGTGCCAGCAGCTTATTAACAGGATCCTACGAGCAGTACTTC.

The chain has TRBV11-1 and TRBJ1-1; tentative D call: TRBD1 (5 bases). Germline CDR1 reads SGHAT; CDR2 reads FQDESV (reference sequence). The CDR3 runs to 14 residues. V was shortened by 5 bases and J by 6 bases, with 16 bases between the two germline ends. CDR3 in amino acids: CASSQIQGKAEAFF. The CDR3 coding sequence is TGTGCCAGCAGCCAAATTCAGGGAAAAGCTGAAGCTTTCTTT.

This chain uses TRBV6-1 with TRBJ2-7; 7 bases align to TRBD2. The V segment lost 8 bases and the J segment 4 bases; nucleotides outside the gene matches: 11. The germline V gene has CDR1 MNHNS and CDR2 SASEGT. This CDR3 comprises 14 residues. The CDR3 region is CASPREGVGYEQYF. DNA for the CDR3: TGTGCCAGCCCGAGGGAGGGCGTAGGGTACGAGCAGTACTTC.

J is TRBJ2-2 and V is TRBV25-1; TRBD2 is a possible D gene (6 bases). The CDR3 extends over 13 amino acids. Deletions cut 6 bases from V and 4 bases from J, with 9 bases between. Germline V gives CDR1 MGHDK, CDR2 SYGVNS. CDR3 nucleotides: TGTGCCAGCAGGGAGGGACCCACCGGGGAGCTGTTTTTT. Translating it yields CASREGPTGELFF. The full variable domain, its missing parts supplied by reference TRBV25-1 and TRBJ2-2, is EADIYQTPRYLVIGTGKKITLECSQTMGHDKMYWYQQDPGMELHLIHYSYGVNSTEKGDLSSESTVSRIRTEHFPLTLESARPSHTSQYLCASREGPTGELFFGEGSRLTVL.

The V call is TRBV9, the J call TRBJ2-2; D gene ambiguous. The germline gives CDR1 SGDLS, CDR2 YYNGEE. This CDR3 spans 13 amino acids. V lost 7 bases to trimming and J lost 0 bases, with 7 bases between them. The CDR3 region is CASGKSNTGELFF. The DNA of the CDR3 is TGTGCCAGCGGGAAATCGAACACCGGGGAGCTGTTTTTT.

This clone was detected once. The rearrangement joins TRBV5-1 to TRBJ2-7; 8 bases align to TRBD1. Unmatched junction bases numbered 6, after V lost 3 bases and J lost 4 bases. Germline CDR1 is SGHRS and CDR2 is YFSETQ. The CDR3 contains 14 residues. CDR3 region: CASSSTGGAYEQYF. The CDR3 DNA is TGCGCCAGCAGCTCCACAGGGGGTGCGTACGAGCAGTACTTC.

The chain is built from TRBV7-9 and TRBJ2-2, with TRBD1 matching 7 bases. The CDR3 consists of 15 residues. Trimming cost V 5 bases and J 4 bases; bases outside gene matches: 7. Germline CDR1 SEHNR, CDR2 FQNEAQ (reference sequence). CDR3 nucleotides: TGTGCCAGCAGCAAACCGGGACAGTCCACCGGGGAGCTGTTTTTT. Amino acids: CASSKPGQSTGELFF.